The 4 T cell receptor beta chains listed next were all sequenced from one sample in a study of molecular identifiers for immune sequencing clone quantification. From the PCR reads, TCRdb called clonotypes with MiXCR, one entry per CDR3 protein. The sample has about 97,000 distinct CDR3 sequences; more than 20% are singletons. The source material was naive CD8+ T cells from blood, with Jurkat cell RNA spiked in. As to subset: FACS-sorted CD8+CD4-CCR7+CD45RA+ naive T cells. The receptor source for this set is a human donor in good health. Some libraries in this study had Jurkat cell RNA spiked in.

This clonotype was counted many times. J is TRBJ1-1 and V is TRBV5-4; D remains unclear. There are 11 residues in the CDR3. Germline loops: CDR1 SGHNT, CDR2 YYREEE (reference sequence). V was shortened by 2 bases and J by 8 bases, with 7 bases between the two germline ends. CDR3 protein: CASSFEQEAFF. The CDR3 DNA reads as TGTGCCAGCAGCTTTGAGCAAGAAGCTTTCTTT. Full variable domain (outside the CDR3, taken from reference TRBV5-4 and TRBJ1-1): ETGVTQSPTHLIKTRGQQVTLRCSSQSGHNTVSWYQQALGQGPQFIFQYYREEENGRGNFPPRFSGLQFPNYSSELNVNALELDDSALYLCASSFEQEAFFGQGTRLTVV.

This clonotype occurred many times. The chain recombines TRBV6-2 or TRBV6-3 with TRBJ2-1; D is perhaps TRBD1 (6 bases). V was clipped by 2 bases and J by 6 bases, with 8 bases between them. The CDR3 consists of 13 residues. CDR1 and CDR2 (germline): MNHEY, SVGEGT. The CDR3 bases are TGTGCCAGCAGTTACAACAGGGTCAATGAGCAGTTCTTC. This gives the protein CASSYNRVNEQFF.

This chain joins TRBV30 and TRBJ2-3; D gene ambiguous. Trimming removed 0 bases at V and 6 bases at J, with 10 bases between. The germline CDR1 and CDR2 sequences are GTSNPN and SVGIG (reference sequence). The CDR3 sequence is 13 residues long. The CDR3 loop is CAWSVLGDDTQYF. CDR3 sequence (DNA): TGTGCCTGGAGTGTATTGGGTGACGATACGCAGTATTTT.

Points on this clonotype: This sequence may be a read error, since a much larger clone differs from it by one base. V and J are TRBV7-8 and TRBJ1-1, with 7 positions matching TRBD1. The CDR3 runs to 19 residues. CDR1 is SGHVS and CDR2 is FQNEAQ in the germline V gene. Trimming removed 6 bases from V and 1 base from J; junction bases left unmatched: 20. CDR3 in DNA: TGTGCCAGCAGTTCACACAGGACAGGACCACTTACGGGGAACACTGAAGCTTTCTTT. Protein product: CASSSHRTGPLTGNTEAFF.